This T cell receptor (beta chain) was identified in a study of technical replicates of blood from a few donors (dated by TCRdb to 2016 to 2017). Worth noting for this clone: The clone's antigen remains unknown. The input lacks base qualities; no much larger clone sits a single base away.

Libraries came from the immunoSEQ multiplex PCR assay. The table was pulled from immuneACCESS by TCRdb, which kept in-frame rearrangements only. Such tables lose some clones; where checked, under half of the loss comes from unresolved V genes, and the rest has no known cause. This sample comprises roughly 6,400 clones, about 96% of them detected only once. Roughly 7.2% of the sample is in the top ten clones. The CDR3 measures 14 amino acids from cysteine to phenylalanine. Only the CDR3 portion is preserved as DNA: 42 bases, with reading frame beginning at the first base. CDR1 and CDR2, looked up from the germline V gene, are MDHEN and SYDVKM. Trimming leaves V shorter by 8 bases and J shorter by 6 bases, with the junction holding 6 bases beyond the gene matches.

Specimen: PBMCs. The chain was built from TRBV28 and TRBJ1-4; 10 bases in the middle match TRBD1. The receptor's source is a human donor in good health. The DNA sequence is as follows: TGTGCCAGCTCCGACAGGGGGCGAGATGAAAAACTGTTTTTT. Translated, this is CASSDRGRDEKLFF.